This T cell receptor (beta chain) was identified during a study of blood T cell repertoires in COVID-19. Study in general: Both acute and convalescent COVID-19 samples were obtained from the United States, Italy and Spain. In each case, the material was cDNA or gDNA derived from T cells, B-cell-depleted T cells, or PBMCs.

Germline V gene lookup returns CDR1 MNHNS and CDR2 SASEGT. The germline V and J ends were trimmed by 3 bases and 7 bases, with 9 bases remaining between them. This CDR3 contains 12 residues. TCRdb's table, derived via immunoSEQ multiplex PCR, lists solely in-frame clones and lacks some. The sample contains a few hundred thousand clones, about 88% of which appear only once. The chain links TRBV6-1 to TRBJ1-2, with D possibly being TRBD1 (6 bases). Specimen: PBMCs or T cells enriched from blood (not recorded which). This TCR was sampled from a woman in her fifties or sixties in a cohort exposed to, infected with or recovered from COVID-19 (not recorded which). CDR3 sequence reads: CASSEGARGYTF. CDR3 nucleotides: TGTGCCAGCAGTGAGGGGGCGCGTGGCTACACCTTC.